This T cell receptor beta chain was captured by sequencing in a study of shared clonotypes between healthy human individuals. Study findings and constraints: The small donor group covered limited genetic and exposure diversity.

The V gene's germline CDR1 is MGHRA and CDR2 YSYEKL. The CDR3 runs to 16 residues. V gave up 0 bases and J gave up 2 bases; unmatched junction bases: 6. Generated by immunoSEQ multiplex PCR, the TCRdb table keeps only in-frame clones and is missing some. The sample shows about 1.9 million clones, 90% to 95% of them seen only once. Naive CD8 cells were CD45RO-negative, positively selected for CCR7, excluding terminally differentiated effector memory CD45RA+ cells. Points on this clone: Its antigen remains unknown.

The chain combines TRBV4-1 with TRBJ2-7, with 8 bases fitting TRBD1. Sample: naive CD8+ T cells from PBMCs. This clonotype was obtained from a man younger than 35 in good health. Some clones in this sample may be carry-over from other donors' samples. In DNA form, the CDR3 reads TGCGCCAGCAGCCAAGATTGGGACAGGCGGGCCTACGAGCAGTACTTC. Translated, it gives CASSQDWDRRAYEQYF.